Sequencing of this T cell receptor beta chain was carried out in a study of blood T cell repertoires in COVID-19. Study overall: Collection of acute and convalescent COVID-19 samples took place in the United States, Italy and Spain.

The V gene's germline CDR1 is SQVTM and CDR2 ANQGSEA. CDR3 size: 13 residues. V lost 6 bases, J lost 0 bases, and 12 bases lay in between. The protocol was immunoSEQ multiplex PCR, while the TCRdb copy is restricted to in-frame clones and leaves out a portion. The table has tens of thousands of clones, 85% seen once. The genes are TRBV29-1 and TRBJ2-7, with D unresolved. Specimen: peripheral blood. This clonotype was obtained from a woman in her fifties or sixties with active COVID-19. The CDR3 DNA follows: TGCAGCGTGGAGTCACGATCCTCCTACGAGCAGTACTTC. This encodes CSVESRSSYEQYF.